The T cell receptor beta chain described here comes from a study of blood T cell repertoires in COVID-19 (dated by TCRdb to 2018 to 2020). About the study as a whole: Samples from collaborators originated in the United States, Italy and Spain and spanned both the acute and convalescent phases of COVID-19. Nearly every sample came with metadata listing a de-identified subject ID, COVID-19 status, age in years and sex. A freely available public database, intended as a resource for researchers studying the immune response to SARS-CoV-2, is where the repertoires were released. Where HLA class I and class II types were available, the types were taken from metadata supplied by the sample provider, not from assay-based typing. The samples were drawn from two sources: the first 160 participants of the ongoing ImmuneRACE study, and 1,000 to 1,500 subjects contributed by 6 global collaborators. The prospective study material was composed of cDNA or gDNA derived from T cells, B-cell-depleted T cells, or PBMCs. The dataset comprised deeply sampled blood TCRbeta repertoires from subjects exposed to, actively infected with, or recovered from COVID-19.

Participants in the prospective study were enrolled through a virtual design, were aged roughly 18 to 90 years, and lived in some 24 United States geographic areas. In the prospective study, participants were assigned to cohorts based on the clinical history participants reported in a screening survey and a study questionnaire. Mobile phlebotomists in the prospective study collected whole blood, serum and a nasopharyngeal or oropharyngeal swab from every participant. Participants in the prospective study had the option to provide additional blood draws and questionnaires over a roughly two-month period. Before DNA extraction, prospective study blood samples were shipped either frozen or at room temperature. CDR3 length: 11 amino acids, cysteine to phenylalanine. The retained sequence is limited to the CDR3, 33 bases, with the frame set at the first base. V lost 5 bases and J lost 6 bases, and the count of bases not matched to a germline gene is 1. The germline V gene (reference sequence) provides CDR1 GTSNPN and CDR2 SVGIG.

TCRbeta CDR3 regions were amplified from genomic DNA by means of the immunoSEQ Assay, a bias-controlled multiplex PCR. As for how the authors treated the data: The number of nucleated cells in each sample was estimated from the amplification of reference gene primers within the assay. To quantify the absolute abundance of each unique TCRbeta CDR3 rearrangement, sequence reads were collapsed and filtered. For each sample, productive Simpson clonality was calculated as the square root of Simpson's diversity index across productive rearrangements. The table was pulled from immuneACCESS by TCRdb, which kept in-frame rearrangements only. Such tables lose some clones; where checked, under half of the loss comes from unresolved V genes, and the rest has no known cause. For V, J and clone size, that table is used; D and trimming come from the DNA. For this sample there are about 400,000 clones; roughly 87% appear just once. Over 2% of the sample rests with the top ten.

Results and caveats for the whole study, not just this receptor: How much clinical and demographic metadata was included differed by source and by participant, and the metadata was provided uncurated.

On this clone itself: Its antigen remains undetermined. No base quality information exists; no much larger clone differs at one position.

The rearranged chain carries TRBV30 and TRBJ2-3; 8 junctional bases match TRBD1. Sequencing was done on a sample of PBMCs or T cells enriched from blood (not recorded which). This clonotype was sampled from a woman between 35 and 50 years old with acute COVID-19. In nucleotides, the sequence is TGTGCCTGGGACAGGGGTGATACGCAGTATTTT. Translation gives CAWDRGDTQYF.